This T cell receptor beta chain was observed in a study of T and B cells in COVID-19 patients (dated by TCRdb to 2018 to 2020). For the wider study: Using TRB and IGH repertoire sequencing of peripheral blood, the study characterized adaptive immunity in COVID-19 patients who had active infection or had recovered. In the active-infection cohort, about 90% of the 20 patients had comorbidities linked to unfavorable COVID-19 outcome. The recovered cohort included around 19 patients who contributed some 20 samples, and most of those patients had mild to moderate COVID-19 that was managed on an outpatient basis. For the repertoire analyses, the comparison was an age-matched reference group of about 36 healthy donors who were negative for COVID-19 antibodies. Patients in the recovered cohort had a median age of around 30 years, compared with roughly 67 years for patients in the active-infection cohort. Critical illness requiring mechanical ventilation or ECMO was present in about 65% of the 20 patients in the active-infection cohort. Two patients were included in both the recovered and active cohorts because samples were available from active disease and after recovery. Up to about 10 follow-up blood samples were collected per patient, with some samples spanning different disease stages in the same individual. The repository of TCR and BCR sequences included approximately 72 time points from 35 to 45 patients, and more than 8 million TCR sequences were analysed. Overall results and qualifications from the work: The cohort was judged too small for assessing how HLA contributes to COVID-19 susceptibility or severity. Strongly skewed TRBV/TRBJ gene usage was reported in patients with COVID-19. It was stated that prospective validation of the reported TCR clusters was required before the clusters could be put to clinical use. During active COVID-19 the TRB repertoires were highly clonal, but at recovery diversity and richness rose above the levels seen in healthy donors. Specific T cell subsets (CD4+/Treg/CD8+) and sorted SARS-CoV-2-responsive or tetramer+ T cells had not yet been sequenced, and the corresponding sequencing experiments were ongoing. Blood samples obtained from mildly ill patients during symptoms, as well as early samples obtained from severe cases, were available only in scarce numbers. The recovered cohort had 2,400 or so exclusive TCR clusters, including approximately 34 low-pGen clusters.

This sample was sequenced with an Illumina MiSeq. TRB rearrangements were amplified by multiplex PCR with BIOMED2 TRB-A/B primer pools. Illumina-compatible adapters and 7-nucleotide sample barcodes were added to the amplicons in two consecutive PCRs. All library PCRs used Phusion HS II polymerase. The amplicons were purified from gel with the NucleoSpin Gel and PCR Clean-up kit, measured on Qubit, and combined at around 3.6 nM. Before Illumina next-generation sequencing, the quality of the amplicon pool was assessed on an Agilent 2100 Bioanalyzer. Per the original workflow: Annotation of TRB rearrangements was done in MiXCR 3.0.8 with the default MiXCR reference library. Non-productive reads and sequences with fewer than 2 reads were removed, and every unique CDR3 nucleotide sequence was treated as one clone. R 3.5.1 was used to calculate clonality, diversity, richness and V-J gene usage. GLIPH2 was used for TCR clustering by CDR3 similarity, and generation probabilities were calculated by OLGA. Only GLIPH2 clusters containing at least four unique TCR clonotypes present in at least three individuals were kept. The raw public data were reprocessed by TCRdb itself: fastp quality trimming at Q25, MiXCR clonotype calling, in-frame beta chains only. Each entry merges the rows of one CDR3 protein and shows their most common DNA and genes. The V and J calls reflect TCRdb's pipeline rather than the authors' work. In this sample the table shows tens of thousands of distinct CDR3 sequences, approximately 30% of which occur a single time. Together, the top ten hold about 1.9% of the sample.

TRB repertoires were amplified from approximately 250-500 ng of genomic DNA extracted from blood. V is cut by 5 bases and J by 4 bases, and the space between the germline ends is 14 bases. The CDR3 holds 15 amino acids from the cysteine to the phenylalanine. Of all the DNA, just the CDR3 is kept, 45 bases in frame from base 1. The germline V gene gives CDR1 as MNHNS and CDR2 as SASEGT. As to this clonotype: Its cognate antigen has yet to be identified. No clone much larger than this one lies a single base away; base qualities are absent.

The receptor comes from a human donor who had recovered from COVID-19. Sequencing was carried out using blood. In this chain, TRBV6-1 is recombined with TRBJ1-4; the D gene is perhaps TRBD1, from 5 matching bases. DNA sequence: TGTGCCAGCAGTTACTCCGGGGCGCTTAATGAAAAACTGTTTTTT. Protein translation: CASSYSGALNEKLFF.